The rows below give T cell receptor beta chains drawn from one sample of a study of CD8 T cells in Susac syndrome. TCRdb re-called the immunoSEQ multiplex PCR reads through MiXCR, storing one row per CDR3 protein. The data show some 150,000 distinct CDR3 sequences, approximately 96% seen once. The sequencing input was CD4+ T cells from PBMCs. The receptors derive from a human donor with Susac syndrome. Both conserved end residues are part of each CDR3. The D gene is left open where the match is weak. The size entry is marked missing in some rows and otherwise reads once, few, many or a size class.

clone size,J gene,V gene,D gene,CDR3 DNA,CDR3 protein
.,TRBJ2-5,TRBV4-1,.,TGCGCCAGCAGCCAAGCTTTAGGGGAGACCCAGTACTTC,CASSQALGETQYF
.,TRBJ1-1,TRBV7-9,.,TGTGCCAGCAGCGTGACCGTGAACACTGAAGCTTTCTTT,CASSVTVNTEAFF
.,TRBJ2-3,TRBV20-1,.,TGCAGTGCTAGATACGAAAGCACAGATACGCAGTATTTT,CSARYESTDTQYF
.,TRBJ2-2,TRBV29-1,.,TGCAGCGTTGGGAGAGGTCAGGGGATCACCGGGGAGCTGTTTTTT,CSVGRGQGITGELFF
.,TRBJ2-3,TRBV24-1,.,TGTGCCACCAGTGTAGGTGGGGGGGCAACAGATACGCAGTATTTT,CATSVGGGATDTQYF
.,TRBJ1-3,TRBV29-1,TRBD1,TGCAGCGGCTCGACAGGGCCCCTGGGAAACACCATATATTTT,CSGSTGPLGNTIYF
once,TRBJ2-1,TRBV23-1,TRBD2,TGCGCCAGCAATCTTGGGCTCCAGCGGGACGCTAATGAGCAGTTCTTC,CASNLGLQRDANEQFF
.,TRBJ2-6,TRBV12-3/TRBV12-4,.,TGTGCCAGCAGTCCAGGCCTCGTAACCCCCTCTGGGGCCAACGTCCTGACTTTC,CASSPGLVTPSGANVLTF
.,TRBJ2-3,TRBV24-1,.,TGTGCCACCAGTGATGCTCTAGCCGAGGCGCAGTATTTT,CATSDALAEAQYF
.,TRBJ2-1,TRBV19,TRBD2,TGTGCCAGTAGTATGGAGCGGGGGTCCTACAATGAGCAGTTCTTC,CASSMERGSYNEQFF
.,TRBJ1-5,TRBV4-1,.,TGCGCCAGCAGCTTGGGCGGGTCGGGGAACAATCAGCCCCAGCATTTT,CASSLGGSGNNQPQHF
.,TRBJ2-5,TRBV5-6,TRBD2,TGTGCCAGCAGCTCCCTCGTGTTTAGCGGGGGGGGCGGGCAAGAGACCCAGTACTTC,CASSSLVFSGGGGQETQYF
once,TRBJ2-1,TRBV12-3/TRBV12-4,.,TGTGCCAGCAGTTTCGAGGGAGTGGGAAAGTTCTTC,CASSFEGVGKFF
.,TRBJ2-3,TRBV5-6,.,TGTGCCAGCAGCCCAAACCCCACAGGGTACGGCACAGATACGCAGTATTTT,CASSPNPTGYGTDTQYF
.,TRBJ2-1,TRBV5-1,.,TGCGCCAGCGGTAGGGGGGAAACCTACAATGAGCAGTTCTTC,CASGRGETYNEQFF
.,TRBJ2-3,TRBV27,TRBD2,TGTGCCAGCAGTCCTAGCGGGAGTTCCGCGACGCAGTATTTT,CASSPSGSSATQYF
.,TRBJ2-3,TRBV5-4,.,TGTGCCAGCAGCTTGGCCGCGCGGGGAAGCACAGATACGCAGTATTTT,CASSLAARGSTDTQYF
.,TRBJ2-7,TRBV28,TRBD2,TGTGCCAGCAGGGGACTAGCGATCACCTACGAGCAGTACTTC,CASRGLAITYEQYF
.,TRBJ2-2,TRBV19,TRBD1,TGTGCCAGTATCGCGACGGACAGGGACACCGGGGAGCTGTTTTTT,CASIATDRDTGELFF
.,TRBJ1-1,TRBV29-1,TRBD1,TGCAGCGTTGGCGGCAGGGGGACTATGAACACTGAAGCTTTCTTT,CSVGGRGTMNTEAFF
.,TRBJ2-3,TRBV27,.,TGTGCCAGCAGATTGAGTCCAGATACGCAGTATTTT,CASRLSPDTQYF
.,TRBJ1-2,TRBV24-1,.,TGTGCCACCAGTGCGGAGCAGAACTATGGCTACACCTTC,CATSAEQNYGYTF
once,TRBJ2-7,TRBV6-5,TRBD1,TGTGCCAGCAGCCGTAGCGGACAGGGGACCTACGAGCAGTACTTC,CASSRSGQGTYEQYF
.,TRBJ1-3,TRBV28,.,TGTGCCAGCAGTTCTCACACCATATATTTT,CASSSHTIYF
.,TRBJ1-1,TRBV29-1,.,TGCAGCGTTGTGTGGGGGGGCAGGGGCACTGAAGCTTTCTTT,CSVVWGGRGTEAFF
.,TRBJ2-3,TRBV4-1,.,TGCGCCAGCAGCCACGCCCCCAGCAGGGGGAGGTCAGATACGCAGTATTTT,CASSHAPSRGRSDTQYF
.,TRBJ2-5,TRBV20-1,TRBD2,TGCAGTGCTCCTCTTCGACTAGCGGGGGAGGGGACCCAGTACTTC,CSAPLRLAGEGTQYF
.,TRBJ1-5,TRBV20-1,.,TGCAGTGCCAAAGGCGACAGGAGAGATAACCAGCCCCAGCATTTT,CSAKGDRRDNQPQHF
.,TRBJ2-7,TRBV20-1,TRBD1,TGCAGTGCTTCTCGGACAGGGCGGGAGCAGTACTTC,CSASRTGREQYF
.,TRBJ1-5,TRBV20-1,.,TGCAGTGCTATCATTGGACGGGGCAATCAGCCCCAGCATTTT,CSAIIGRGNQPQHF
.,TRBJ2-3,TRBV27,.,TGTGCCAGCAGACGTGAGAGGAATACGCAGTATTTT,CASRRERNTQYF
.,TRBJ2-3,TRBV20-1,.,TGCAGTGCTAGGGTTAGCGGAGGAGATACGCAGTATTTT,CSARVSGGDTQYF
.,TRBJ2-7,TRBV5-6,.,TGTGCCAGCAGCTCCCCGCTTAGAGACCCCTACGAGCAGTACTTC,CASSSPLRDPYEQYF
.,TRBJ2-2,TRBV5-1,.,TGCGCCAGCAGCTTGGTGTTGCAATCCGGGGAGCTGTTTTTT,CASSLVLQSGELFF
.,TRBJ1-1,TRBV6-1,.,TGTGCCAGCAGCCAGGGACGGCCTGGAGAGGAAGCTTTCTTT,CASSQGRPGEEAFF
.,TRBJ2-7,TRBV29-1,.,TGCAGCGTCGGTGGGACTGGCTACGAGCAGTACTTC,CSVGGTGYEQYF
.,TRBJ2-1,TRBV6-5,TRBD2,TGTGCCAGCAGGGCTAGCGGACACAATGAGCAGTTCTTC,CASRASGHNEQFF
.,TRBJ1-6,TRBV6-5,.,TGTGCCAGCAGTTACAGGCAGGGGACACATTCACCCCTCCACTTT,CASSYRQGTHSPLHF
.,TRBJ2-3,TRBV4-2,.,TGTGCCAGCAGCCAAGAAGGGGCAGGACTCACAGATACGCAGTATTTT,CASSQEGAGLTDTQYF
.,TRBJ1-5,TRBV5-6,.,TGTGCCAGCAGCTTGTTTCCGGGTTCCGATCAGCCCCAGCATTTT,CASSLFPGSDQPQHF
.,TRBJ2-5,TRBV7-6,.,TGTGCCAGCAGCTTAGGGCGGGGGCACCAAGAGACCCAGTACTTC,CASSLGRGHQETQYF
.,TRBJ2-7,TRBV28,.,TGTGCCAGCAGTTTACCGGCCATCTCCTACGAGCAGTACTTC,CASSLPAISYEQYF